These 7 T cell receptor beta chains originate from one sample sequenced in a study of shared clonotypes between healthy human individuals. Assay used: immunoSEQ multiplex PCR; TCRdb lists only in-frame clones, some missing. Of 2 million to 2.5 million clones in the sample, approximately 90% were seen once. Sequencing was carried out using naive CD4+ T cells from PBMCs. Subset here: CD45RA+ positively selected. Source of these receptors: a man aged 18 to 29 in good health. Some clones in this sample may be carry-over from other donors' samples.

The chain combines TRBV11-2 with TRBJ2-5; unclear D gene. V was trimmed by 5 bases and J by 2 bases, leaving 12 bases between them. This CDR3 has 14 residues. The germline gives CDR1 SGHAT, CDR2 FQNNGV. The CDR3 spells CASSPLQWQETQYF. As DNA, the CDR3 is TGTGCCAGCAGCCCTCTCCAGTGGCAAGAGACCCAGTACTTC.

About this clone itself: A junction boundary mismatches the germline segment, possibly from a read error. The chain combines TRBV7-9 with TRBJ2-7, with 8 bases matching TRBD2. This CDR3 contains 11 residues. The germline V gene encodes CDR1 SEHNR and CDR2 FQNEAQ (reference sequence). The CDR3 nucleotides are TGTGCCAGCAGCATAGCGGGGTTTATGTACTTC. Protein sequence: CASSIAGFMYF. Together with reference TRBV7-9 and TRBJ2-7, the CDR3 gives the full variable domain: DTGVSQNPRHKITKRGQNVTFRCDPISEHNRLYWYRQTLGQGPEFLTYFQNEAQLEKSRLLSDRFSAERPKGSFSTLEIQRTEQGDSAMYLCASSIAGFMYFGPGTRLTVT.

This rearrangement joins TRBV7-2 to TRBJ1-1; D not resolved. The CDR3 extends over 13 amino acids. Germline V gene data show CDR1 as SGHTA and CDR2 as FQGNSA. Trimming removed 1 base from V and 8 bases from J, with 11 bases in between. CDR3 sequence (DNA): TGTGCCAGCAGCTTAGGCCGGGCATACGAAGCTTTCTTT. This gives the protein CASSLGRAYEAFF.

The chain joins TRBV19 to TRBJ1-2; TRBD1 matches at 8 bases. The CDR3 covers 12 residues. With V trimmed by 9 bases and J by 8 bases, 8 bases remained unmatched. Germline V lookup: CDR1 LNHDA, CDR2 SQIVND (reference sequence). Here the CDR3 reads CASWTGFGGYTF. In DNA, the CDR3 is TGTGCCAGCTGGACAGGGTTTGGAGGCTACACCTTC.

The J gene is TRBJ2-2, the V gene TRBV11-2; D possibly corresponds to TRBD2 (5 bases). Germline V gene data show CDR1 as SGHAT and CDR2 as FQNNGV. The V and J ends lost 5 bases and 8 bases respectively, with 24 bases between them. The CDR3 totals 17 residues. CDR3 coding DNA: TGTGCCAGCAGCCTCACGGGGATAACAAATGCAAGGGGGGAGCTGTTTTTT. This codes for CASSLTGITNARGELFF.

The J gene is TRBJ2-3, the V gene TRBV5-6; 10 nucleotides agree with TRBD2. Germline loops: CDR1 SGHDT, CDR2 YYEEEE. Trimming cost V 2 bases and J 4 bases; bases outside gene matches: 7. The CDR3 runs to 16 residues. This CDR3 reads CASSLTLAGLADTQYF. CDR3 DNA sequence: TGTGCCAGCAGCTTAACACTAGCGGGATTGGCAGATACGCAGTATTTT.

This chain joins TRBV11-3 and TRBJ2-1; D remains ambiguous. CDR3 length: 13 residues. The ends were cut back, 5 bases at V and 5 bases at J, with 10 bases in the middle. The germline gives CDR1 SGHNT, CDR2 YENEEA. CDR3 sequence reads: CASSGRFDNEQFF. For the CDR3, the DNA is TGTGCCAGCAGCGGCAGGTTCGACAATGAGCAGTTCTTC.